In this sample, the clone carrying this TCR beta chain turned up a few times. Its antigen is not known. This entry comes from a study of response to subunit inactivated influenza vaccine. Broader study findings: Each seasonal influenza vaccination recruits few new T cells, the authors suggested.

Germline trimming cut 1 base from V and 7 bases from J; bases unmatched to any gene: 7. Germline assignment: CDR1 DFQATT and CDR2 SNEGSKA (reference sequence). CDR3 length equals 15 residues. A single record per CDR3 protein comes from TCRdb applying MiXCR to the RT-PCR reads. The repertoire has hundreds of thousands of distinct CDR3 sequences, about 15% of them found once; the top ten carry 6% to 8%. The sample was PBMCs from blood, taken 14 days before vaccination. This sequence originates from a man aged 45-65 years who received an inactivated influenza vaccine. V is TRBV20-1 and J is TRBJ2-1, with 10 nucleotides matching TRBD2. The CDR3 sequence: CSARGQAGGVNEQFF. In nucleotides, the CDR3 is TGCAGTGCTAGAGGTCAAGCGGGGGGGGTGAATGAGCAGTTCTTC.